The clone carrying this TCR beta chain was found many times. Its target is not known. The source of the sample is a study of post-analysis software for immune sequencing data. About the research overall: Several disease courses (relapsing-remitting, secondary progressive and progressive-relapsing) of multiple sclerosis were included.

Study-wide findings and caveats: People with multiple sclerosis had a significantly lower normalized Chao1 diversity than controls did. Patients used roughly five TRBV segments, including TRBV5-6, TRBV5-1 and TRBV20-1, more often than controls.

Included in the TCR beta cDNA libraries were unique molecular identifiers. TCRdb analysed the PCR reads with MiXCR anew, one entry per CDR3 protein. The sample yields around 250,000 distinct CDR3 sequences, 30% to 45% seen once. The V segment lost 8 bases and the J segment 7 bases; nucleotides outside the gene matches: 7. Germline CDR1 WSHSY, CDR2 SAAADI. There are 13 residues in the CDR3. The specimen was blood. V gene TRBV10-2 combines with J gene TRBJ2-1; 8 nucleotides match TRBD2. The receptor was derived from a girl between 5 and 17 years old with multiple sclerosis. CDR3 region: CASEERGRNEQFF. The CDR3 bases are TGCGCCAGCGAGGAGCGGGGGAGAAATGAGCAGTTCTTC.